This T cell receptor beta chain was sequenced for a study of T cell repertoires in cytomegalovirus infection. For the study at large: An indication of both CMV infection and matching HLA type came from public TCR beta signatures.

A single record per CDR3 protein comes from TCRdb applying MiXCR to the reads. Among about 260,000 distinct CDR3 sequences listed, approximately 14% were seen once. This clonotype was detected only a few times. Its antigen is currently unknown. The V and J ends lost 4 bases and 11 bases respectively, with 9 bases between them. Looked up from germline, CDR1 is SGHDN and CDR2 is FVKESK. This CDR3 contains 12 residues. Study conclusions and caveats: Identification of carriers of CMV plus the relevant HLA was performed using cumulative public TCR beta family frequency.

This clonotype originated in a human donor in good health (CMV status not recorded). Some clones in this sample may be carry-over from other donors' samples. Source material: PBMCs. This chain joins TRBV14 and TRBJ1-6; no definite D call. CDR3 region: CASSRRVTPLHF. The CDR3 bases are TGTGCCAGCAGCCGCCGTGTGACACCCCTCCACTTT.